Below are 5 T cell receptor beta chains sequenced from a single sample in a study of TIL therapy for anti-PD-1-resistant metastatic lung cancer. The immunoSEQ assay was v3. Sequenced by immunoSEQ multiplex PCR; TCRdb stores in-frame clones only, minus some. The data hold 20,000 to 30,000 clones, with roughly 63% observed a single time. Regarding time point: pre-treatment sample, taken before nivolumab and TIL therapy. The tumor samples were excised metastases, mostly pleural nodules or supraclavicular lymph nodes. The sample here was tumor tissue, taken at baseline. The receptors originated from a woman aged 30-85 years with non-small cell lung cancer.

This clone was recorded only once. The J gene is TRBJ2-4, the V gene TRBV5-4; D might be TRBD1 or TRBD2, each matching 5 bases. The V and J ends lost 1 base and 1 base respectively, with 12 bases between them. CDR3 length: 16 residues. Germline-derived CDR1 and CDR2 are SGHNT and YYREEE (reference sequence). The CDR3 sequence: CASSLTFGGAKNIQYF. CDR3 bases: TGTGCCAGCAGCTTGACCTTTGGGGGTGCCAAAAACATTCAGTACTTC.

This clone was observed a handful of times. This rearrangement joins TRBV6-6 to TRBJ2-2, with a possible D match to TRBD1 (5 bases). The ends were cut back, 6 bases at V and 4 bases at J, with 9 bases in the middle. The CDR3 is made up of 13 amino acids. CDR1 is MNHNY, CDR2 SVGAGI, per germline (reference sequence). CDR3 in amino acids: CASSLTGTGELFF. CDR3 nucleotide sequence: TGTGCCAGCAGCTTAACAGGCACCGGGGAGCTGTTTTTT.

This clone has just one count. The V call is TRBV29-1, the J call TRBJ2-1, with D perhaps matching TRBD2 (7 bases). V was cut by 3 bases and J by 4 bases, with 13 bases left in between. This CDR3 has 14 amino acids. From germline, CDR1 is SQVTM and CDR2 ANQGSEA. CDR3 region: CSVEFGGRYNEQFF. In DNA form, the CDR3 reads TGCAGCGTTGAGTTCGGGGGGCGGTACAATGAGCAGTTCTTC.

This rearrangement joins TRBV7-2 to TRBJ2-3, with 8 bases matching TRBD1. Germline loops: CDR1 SGHTA, CDR2 FQGNSA. The CDR3 is 15 amino acids. Trimming at V came to 1 base and at J to 3 bases, leaving 3 bases not matched to a gene. The CDR3 spells CASSLGGQATDTQYF. The CDR3 DNA is TGTGCCAGCAGCTTAGGGGGACAGGCTACAGATACGCAGTATTTT.

The chain couples TRBV10-1 to TRBJ2-1, with 11 bases matching TRBD1. The CDR3 loop spans 15 amino acids. Trimming cost V 4 bases and J 9 bases; bases outside gene matches: 8. Per germline, CDR1 WNHNN and CDR2 SYGVQD (reference sequence). CDR3 residues: CASSGPGQGGGEQFF. CDR3 nucleotide sequence: TGCGCCAGCAGTGGGCCGGGACAGGGGGGAGGTGAGCAGTTCTTC.